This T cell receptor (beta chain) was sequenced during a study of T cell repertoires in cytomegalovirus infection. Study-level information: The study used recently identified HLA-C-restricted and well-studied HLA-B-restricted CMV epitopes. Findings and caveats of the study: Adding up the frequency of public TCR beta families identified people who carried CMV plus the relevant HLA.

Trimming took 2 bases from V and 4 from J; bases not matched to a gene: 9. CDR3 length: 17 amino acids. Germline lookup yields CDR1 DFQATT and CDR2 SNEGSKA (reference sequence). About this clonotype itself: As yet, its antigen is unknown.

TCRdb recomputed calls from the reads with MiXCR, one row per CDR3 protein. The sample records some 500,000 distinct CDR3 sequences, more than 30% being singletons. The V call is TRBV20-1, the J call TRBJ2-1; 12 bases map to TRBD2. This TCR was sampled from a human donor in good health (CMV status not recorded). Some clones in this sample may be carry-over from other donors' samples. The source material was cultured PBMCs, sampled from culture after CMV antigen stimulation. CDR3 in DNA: TGCAGTGCTAGATCCCGACTAGCGGGAGATGGGTACAATGAGCAGTTCTTC. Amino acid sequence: CSARSRLAGDGYNEQFF.